The 32 T cell receptor beta chains reported below all come from one sample, sequenced in a study of blood T cells in healthy people across ages. Primers used in a second PCR of about 7 to 12 cycles were a sample-barcoded 5' primer and a J-beta primer mix. TCRdb re-called the 5' RACE reads with MiXCR, one entry per CDR3 protein. The sample has about 640,000 distinct CDR3 sequences; approximately 59% are singletons. Sample: blood. The receptors were sampled from a man aged 60 to 69 in good health.

The chain is built from TRBV6-2 or TRBV6-3 and TRBJ2-7, with a tentative D call TRBD1 (6 bases). Trimming cost V 6 bases and J 1 base, with 19 bases left between them. The germline gives CDR1 MNHEY, CDR2 SVGEGT. This CDR3 has 16 amino acids. The CDR3 reads CASRDRDKSISYEQYF. The CDR3 bases are TGTGCCAGCAGAGACCGGGACAAAAGTATATCCTACGAGCAGTACTTC.

The chain carries TRBV27 and TRBJ2-5; no definite D call. Trimming removed 8 bases at V and 2 bases at J, with 21 bases between. This CDR3 has 16 residues. Looked up from germline, CDR1 is MNHEY and CDR2 is SMNVEV (reference sequence). The DNA of the CDR3 is TGTGCCAGCCCGGTTGCCCCCGTGTTCCAACAAGAGACCCAGTACTTC. It translates to CASPVAPVFQQETQYF.

The chain carries TRBV7-2 and TRBJ2-5, with TRBD2 identical over 11 bases. The CDR3 spans 17 residues. CDR1 is SGHTA, CDR2 FQGNSA, per germline. J was trimmed by 0 bases and V by 5 bases; bases with no gene match: 8. DNA for the CDR3: TGTGCCAGCAGCCCCGGACTAGCGGGCAGGTACCAAGAGACCCAGTACTTC. Translating it yields CASSPGLAGRYQETQYF.

The V and J genes are TRBV9 and TRBJ2-2; D gene uncertain. Per germline, CDR1 SGDLS and CDR2 YYNGEE. The CDR3 is 14 residues long. V dropped 7 bases and J dropped 6 bases, with 16 bases sitting between them. For the CDR3, the DNA is TGTGCCAGCGTCGAGGACCATCTGGCCGGGGAGCTGTTTTTT. Translation: CASVEDHLAGELFF.

The genes are TRBV12-3 or TRBV12-4 and TRBJ2-3, with D possibly being TRBD1 (5 bases). The CDR3 runs 15 residues. Trimming pared 5 bases from V and 11 bases from J, leaving 23 bases between. For the CDR3, the DNA is TGTGCCAGCAGTCCAACCGAGAGGCCACTTAGGGGGCAGTATTTT. It encodes CASSPTERPLRGQYF.

The sample holds a few counts of this clonotype. The gene calls are TRBV6-2 or TRBV6-3 and TRBJ1-1; D is uncertain. This CDR3 is built from 11 residues. V was cut by 4 bases and J by 3 bases, with 3 bases left in between. Germline values: CDR1 MNHEY, CDR2 SVGEGT. CDR3 protein: CASSSHTEAFF. CDR3 bases: TGTGCCAGCAGTTCCCACACTGAAGCTTTCTTT.

This clonotype was observed a handful of times. The gene calls are TRBV7-2 and TRBJ2-3; 8 bases match TRBD2. Germline CDR1 SGHTA, CDR2 FQGNSA. This CDR3 is 17 amino acids long. V was clipped by 3 bases and J by 6 bases; unmatched bases: 14. CDR3 in DNA: TGTGCCAGCAGCTTCGGTAATAGCGGGGCTCAGGGGGATACGCAGTATTTT. Protein: CASSFGNSGAQGDTQYF. The entire variable domain, with the rest obtained from reference TRBV7-2 and TRBJ2-3, is as follows: GAGVSQSPSNKVTEKGKDVELRCDPISGHTALYWYRQSLGQGLEFLIYFQGNSAPDKSGLPSDRFSAERTGGSVSTLTIQRTQQEDSAVYLCASSFGNSGAQGDTQYFGPGTRLTVL.

This clonotype was found many times. The genes are TRBV12-3 or TRBV12-4 and TRBJ2-5; 7 nucleotides align to TRBD1. The CDR3 sequence is 14 residues long. The V and J ends lost 6 bases and 2 bases, in that order; junction bases with no gene match: 6. CDR3 nucleotide sequence: TGTGCCAGCAGCCCGGGACAGTTACAAGAGACCCAGTACTTC. Translating gives CASSPGQLQETQYF.

J is TRBJ2-1 and V is TRBV5-5; D gene uncertain. Trimming pared 2 bases from V and 1 base from J, leaving 19 bases between. The CDR3 has 18 amino acids. Per germline, CDR1 SGHKS and CDR2 YYEKEE (reference sequence). CDR3 nucleotides: TGTGCCAGCAGCTTCGTTTTTGGGGTCCGCAGATCCTACAATGAGCAGTTCTTC. The encoded protein is CASSFVFGVRRSYNEQFF.

V and J are TRBV6-1 and TRBJ2-1, with unresolved D. The CDR3 has 16 amino acids. Germline CDR1 MNHNS, CDR2 SASEGT. V lost 3 bases and J lost 2, with 14 bases in between. CDR3 amino acids: CASSDPSVQAYNEQFF. In DNA, the CDR3 is TGTGCCAGCAGTGACCCTTCAGTTCAGGCCTACAATGAGCAGTTCTTC.

The rearrangement links TRBV6-1 to TRBJ1-1; the D is unclear. Germline V CDR1 and CDR2: MNHNS, SASEGT. V lost 4 bases to trimming and J lost 1 base, with 19 bases between them. The CDR3 is 17 residues long. CDR3 sequence: CASSALLSSTGNTEAFF. In nucleotides, the CDR3 is TGTGCCAGCAGTGCCTTATTATCCAGTACCGGGAACACTGAAGCTTTCTTT.

This chain uses TRBV5-1 with TRBJ2-1, with 9 positions matching TRBD1. The trim removed 3 bases at V and 4 bases at J, leaving 5 bases unmatched. Germline assignment: CDR1 SGHRS and CDR2 YFSETQ. The CDR3 covers 15 residues. CDR3 coding DNA: TGCGCCAGCAGCTCAGGACAGGGGTGGTACAATGAGCAGTTCTTC. As protein: CASSSGQGWYNEQFF.

This clonotype was seen only a few times. The genes are TRBV12-3 or TRBV12-4 and TRBJ2-7, with 9 bases aligning to TRBD1. V lost 6 bases, J lost 3 bases, and 21 bases stayed unmatched. The CDR3 is made up of 19 amino acids. This chain's CDR3 is CASSKTRDREVLGIYEQYF. DNA of the CDR3: TGTGCCAGCAGCAAGACGAGGGACAGGGAAGTTCTAGGGATCTACGAGCAGTACTTC.

The chain employs TRBV9 and TRBJ2-1; 7 bases agree with TRBD1. CDR1 is SGDLS and CDR2 is YYNGEE in the germline V gene. The CDR3 loop spans 14 amino acids. Trimming removed 4 bases from V and 5 bases from J; junction bases left unmatched: 6. The CDR3 protein is CASSLGGTDNEQFF. CDR3 in DNA: TGTGCCAGCAGCTTAGGGGGCACAGACAATGAGCAGTTCTTC.

The rearrangement links TRBV20-1 to TRBJ2-3; weak D call: TRBD2 (6 bases). Per the germline V gene, CDR1 is DFQATT and CDR2 is SNEGSKA (reference sequence). Trimming left V 0 bases short and J 0 bases short, with 13 bases between. This CDR3 comprises 16 residues. The chain's CDR3 is CSARDRRLASTDTQYF. The CDR3 region has the DNA TGCAGTGCTAGAGACAGGCGGCTAGCGAGCACAGATACGCAGTATTTT.

Turning to this clonotype: Relative to the germline gene, one junction end is altered; a read error may explain this. J is TRBJ2-3 and V is TRBV12-3 or TRBV12-4, with 9 nucleotides matching TRBD1. The CDR3 covers 16 residues. CDR3 DNA: TGTGCCAGCAGCCCTAACAGGGGGCATCGTGCAGATGCGCAGTATTTT. This codes for CASSPNRGHRADAQYF.

This clonotype was counted a few times. The chain joins TRBV6-1 to TRBJ1-2; 7 nucleotides match TRBD1. The germline CDR1 and CDR2 sequences are MNHNS and SASEGT. There are 15 residues in the CDR3. The ends lost 0 bases at V and 2 bases at J; junction bases unmatched: 3. CDR3 region: CASSEAPGGNYGYTF. The CDR3 DNA sequence: TGTGCCAGCAGTGAAGCGCCAGGGGGAAACTATGGCTACACCTTC.

This clonotype occurred a few times. The chain carries TRBV11-2 and TRBJ2-5; D may be TRBD2 (7 bases). The CDR3 consists of 15 residues. V shed 5 bases and J shed 3 bases, with 16 bases lying between them. Germline loops: CDR1 SGHAT, CDR2 FQNNGV. The CDR3 bases are TGTGCCAGCAGCCCGCTGGAGGGGGGGAAAGAGACCCAGTACTTC. This codes for CASSPLEGGKETQYF.

The gene calls are TRBV14 and TRBJ2-1; D is unclear. This CDR3 contains 17 residues. The V end lost 0 bases, the J end lost 6 bases, and 18 bases lay between the germline ends. Germline values: CDR1 SGHDN, CDR2 FVKESK. CDR3 bases: TGTGCCAGCAGCCAAGATAGGGTGGCCTCGCTCTCCAATGAGCAGTTCTTC. Translation gives CASSQDRVASLSNEQFF.

The chain carries TRBV4-2 and TRBJ2-5; D may be TRBD2 (6 bases). The CDR3 runs to 15 residues. Germline V gene lookup returns CDR1 LGHNA and CDR2 YNFKEQ. Trimming removed 1 base from V and 0 bases from J, with 9 bases in between. The CDR3 region is CASSQASVYQETQYF. CDR3 bases: TGTGCCAGCAGCCAAGCTAGCGTGTACCAAGAGACCCAGTACTTC.

The V call is TRBV11-2, the J call TRBJ2-5, with D hard to call. V lost 1 base and J 4 bases, leaving 10 bases between the germline ends. Per the germline V gene, CDR1 is SGHAT and CDR2 is FQNNGV. This CDR3 comprises 14 residues. CDR3 sequence: CASSLGSQLETQYF. CDR3 in DNA: TGTGCCAGCAGCTTAGGCTCTCAGTTAGAGACCCAGTACTTC.

This clonotype was seen a few times. The chain uses TRBV2 and TRBJ2-7; 8 bases match TRBD1. This CDR3 region has 14 residues. The J segment lost 3 bases and the V segment lost 6 bases, leaving 7 bases of the junction unmatched. Germline-derived CDR1 and CDR2 are SNHLY and FYNNEI. DNA for the CDR3: TGTGCCAGCAGCACGCAGGGGGCGCGCTACGAGCAGTACTTC. Amino acid sequence: CASSTQGARYEQYF.

This clonotype has only a few counts. This chain uses TRBV10-3 with TRBJ2-7, with D perhaps matching TRBD2 (6 bases). V lost 3 bases and J lost 3, with 15 bases in between. The CDR3 length is 15 residues. CDR1 and CDR2 (germline): ENHRY, SYGVKD. CDR3 in amino acids: CAISDAGLGGYEQYF. CDR3 sequence (DNA): TGTGCCATCAGTGACGCGGGGTTAGGTGGCTACGAGCAGTACTTC.

The chain recombines TRBV5-1 with TRBJ1-1, with 7 bases aligning to TRBD1. CDR1 is SGHRS, CDR2 YFSETQ, per germline. J was trimmed by 1 base and V by 3 bases; bases with no gene match: 3. The CDR3 has 14 amino acids. The CDR3 nucleotides are TGCGCCAGCAGCTGGGGGGACAGGAACACTGAAGCTTTCTTT. It encodes CASSWGDRNTEAFF.

This chain links TRBV27 with TRBJ2-5; possibly TRBD1 for D (6 bases). The CDR3 length is 13 residues. Trimming removed 5 bases at V and 5 bases at J, with 12 bases between. Germline assignment: CDR1 MNHEY and CDR2 SMNVEV (reference sequence). The CDR3 loop reads CASSLTGMETQYF. The DNA for the CDR3 is TGTGCCAGCAGTCTAACAGGGATGGAGACCCAGTACTTC.

The chain has TRBV6-2 or TRBV6-3 and TRBJ2-1, with 9 bases lining up with TRBD2. The CDR3 has 16 amino acids. The germline gives CDR1 MNHEY, CDR2 SVGEGT. V dropped 2 bases and J dropped 5; count of bases not matched to a gene: 7. The CDR3 protein is CASSYVTTSGHNEQFF. CDR3 DNA sequence: TGTGCCAGCAGTTACGTTACGACTAGCGGTCACAATGAGCAGTTCTTC.

This chain connects TRBV29-1 to TRBJ2-1; D is perhaps TRBD2 (6 bases). With 7 bases removed from V and 3 bases from J, the gap between germline ends came to 7 bases. Germline lookup yields CDR1 SQVTM and CDR2 ANQGSEA. The CDR3 is 11 amino acids. The CDR3 sequence is CSGLVYNEQFF. CDR3 sequence (DNA): TGCAGCGGACTAGTCTACAATGAGCAGTTCTTC.

The V gene is TRBV19, the J gene TRBJ1-1, with D perhaps matching TRBD1 (5 bases). V was shortened by 7 bases and J by 0 bases, with 12 bases between the two germline ends. The CDR3 totals 14 residues. Looked up from germline, CDR1 is LNHDA and CDR2 is SQIVND (reference sequence). Written as DNA, the CDR3 is TGTGCCAGTAACGGAGGGGCAATGAACACTGAAGCTTTCTTT. Translated, it gives CASNGGAMNTEAFF.

The table lists this clonotype with many counts. The J gene is TRBJ2-7, the V gene TRBV25-1; 10 nucleotides line up with TRBD2. The CDR3 consists of 14 residues. Germline V gene lookup returns CDR1 MGHDK and CDR2 SYGVNS. V dropped 5 bases and J dropped 6; count of bases not matched to a gene: 7. CDR3 DNA sequence: TGTGCCAGCAGTTTCAGCGGGGGGGCCGTCGAGCAGTACTTC. Amino acids: CASSFSGGAVEQYF.

This clonotype was picked up a small number of times. The rearrangement joins TRBV20-1 to TRBJ2-1; the match to TRBD2 covers 8 bases. Trimming cost V 0 bases and J 8 bases; bases outside gene matches: 6. This CDR3 spans 14 amino acids. Germline CDR1 is DFQATT and CDR2 is SNEGSKA (reference sequence). The CDR3 reads CSARDSGGADEQFF. The CDR3 region has the DNA TGCAGTGCTAGAGATTCCGGGGGGGCCGATGAGCAGTTCTTC.

This chain uses TRBV11-2 with TRBJ2-5, with 7 bases that match TRBD2. Germline V CDR1 and CDR2: SGHAT, FQNNGV. V was pared by 3 bases and J by 3 bases, with 7 bases of the junction left unmatched. The CDR3 has 15 residues. CDR3 residues: CASSFETSPKETQYF. The CDR3 DNA follows: TGTGCCAGCAGCTTCGAGACTAGCCCGAAAGAGACCCAGTACTTC.

The genes are TRBV15 and TRBJ2-7, with 7 bases fitting TRBD1. Germline assignment: CDR1 LNHNV and CDR2 YYDKDF (reference sequence). The CDR3 runs 13 residues. V lost 5 bases and J lost 6; bases outside the gene matches: 7. CDR3 DNA: TGTGCCACCAGCGCCGTCGACAGGGCCGAGCAGTACTTC. Amino acids: CATSAVDRAEQYF.